This T cell receptor (beta chain) was recorded in a study of blood T cell repertoires in COVID-19. About the research overall: Spain, Italy and the United States supplied samples that represented acute and convalescent COVID-19. PBMCs, B-cell-depleted T cells, or T cells provided the cDNA or gDNA that made up the material.

Trimming removed 6 bases from V and 5 bases from J; junction bases left unmatched: 8. CDR1 and CDR2 (germline): MDHEN, SYDVKM. The CDR3 spans 14 residues. Methods used by the authors: Reference gene primer amplification yielded estimated nucleated cell counts. Measured with immunoSEQ multiplex PCR; TCRdb has only the in-frame clones, and not every one. For V, J and clone size, that table is used; D and trimming come from the DNA. The sample lists 150,000 to 200,000 clones; roughly nine tenths were seen once. The TCR sequence derives from a man between 65 and 79 years old with active or convalescent COVID-19. The rearrangement joins TRBV28 to TRBJ1-2; 8 bases agree with TRBD1. What was sequenced was peripheral blood. The CDR3 coding sequence is TGTGCCAGCAGGCTTGGGGGACAGGCTTATGGCTACACCTTC. Translated: CASRLGGQAYGYTF.